This T cell receptor beta chain emerged from a study of low-dose radiotherapy and immunotherapy resistance in tumors. Study context: Every six weeks patients received intravenous ipilimumab 1 mg/kg, and every two weeks they received intravenous nivolumab 240 mg.

V lost 1 base to trimming and J lost 6 bases, with 13 bases between them. This CDR3 contains 15 residues. Germline values: CDR1 SGHVS, CDR2 FQNEAQ. With TRAV- and TRBV-specific primers, first-strand cDNA was made, covering the alpha and beta chains. The TCRs were subjected to amplification over approximately 20 PCR cycles employing a constant-region primer in conjunction with a V-primer adapter. The mRNA that was isolated underwent amplification by in vitro transcription. TCRdb reprocessed the reads via MiXCR and lists one record per CDR3 protein. The table lists 60,000 or so distinct CDR3 sequences, approximately 26% of them singletons. The time point here: before trial treatment. Eligible patients bore advanced solid tumors devoid of tumor-infiltrating lymphocytes.

The chain carries TRBV7-8 and TRBJ2-1, with D hard to call. The TCR comes from a male donor with rectosigmoid adenocarcinoma. The specimen comprised PBMCs, sampled before treatment. CDR3 sequence: CASSLEGAKLNEQFF. In DNA form, the CDR3 reads TGTGCCAGCAGCTTAGAGGGCGCGAAGCTCAATGAGCAGTTCTTC.